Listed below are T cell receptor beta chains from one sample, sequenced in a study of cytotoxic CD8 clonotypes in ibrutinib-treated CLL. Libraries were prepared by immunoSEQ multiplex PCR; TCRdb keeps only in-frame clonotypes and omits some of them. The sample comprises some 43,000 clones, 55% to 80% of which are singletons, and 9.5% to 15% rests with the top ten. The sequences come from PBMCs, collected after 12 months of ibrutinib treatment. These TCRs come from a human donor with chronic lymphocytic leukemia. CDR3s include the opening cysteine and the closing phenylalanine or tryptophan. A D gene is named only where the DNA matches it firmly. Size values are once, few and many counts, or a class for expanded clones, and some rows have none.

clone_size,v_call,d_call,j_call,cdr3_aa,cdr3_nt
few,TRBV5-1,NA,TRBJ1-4,CASSLVGSGEKLFF,TGCGCCAGCAGCTTGGTAGGGTCTGGTGAAAAACTGTTTTTT
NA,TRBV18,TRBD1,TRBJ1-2,CASSPQADRGPYGYTF,TGTGCCAGCTCACCACAGGCTGACAGGGGGCCCTATGGCTACACCTTC
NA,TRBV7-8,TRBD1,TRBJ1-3,CASSPQTGAGDTIYF,TGTGCCAGCAGCCCCCAGACAGGGGCGGGAGACACCATATATTTT
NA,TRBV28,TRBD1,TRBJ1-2,CASSTGTGPFYGYTF,TGTGCCAGCAGCACCGGGACAGGGCCGTTCTATGGCTACACCTTC
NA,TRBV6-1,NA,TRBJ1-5,CASSGGGAIDSNQPQHF,TGTGCCAGCAGTGGCGGGGGCGCCATTGATAGCAATCAGCCCCAGCATTTT
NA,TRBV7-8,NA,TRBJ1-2,CASSFTEDYGYTF,TGTGCCAGCAGCTTTACAGAGGACTATGGCTACACCTTC
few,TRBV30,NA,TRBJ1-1,CAWSKVFTEAFF,TGTGCCTGGAGCAAGGTATTCACTGAAGCTTTCTTT
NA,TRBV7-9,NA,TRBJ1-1,CASSPDTLNTEAFF,TGTGCCAGCAGCCCGGACACTCTGAACACTGAAGCTTTCTTT
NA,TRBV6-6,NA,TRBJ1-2,CASSPSFRGDYGYTF,TGTGCCAGCAGTCCCTCCTTCCGAGGGGACTATGGCTACACCTTC
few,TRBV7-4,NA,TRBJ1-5,CASSTTKPNQPQHF,TGTGCCAGCAGTACAACCAAGCCAAATCAGCCCCAGCATTTT
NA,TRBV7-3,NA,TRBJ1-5,CASSLLRGQPQHF,TGTGCCAGCAGCTTATTACGTGGTCAGCCCCAGCATTTT
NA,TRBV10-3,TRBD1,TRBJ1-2,CAISARDRDYGYTF,TGTGCCATCAGTGCGAGGGACAGAGATTATGGCTACACCTTC
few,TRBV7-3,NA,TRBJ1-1,CASSQTPGPEAFF,TGTGCCAGCAGTCAGACTCCAGGCCCTGAAGCTTTCTTT
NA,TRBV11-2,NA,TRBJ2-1,CATRLGYYNEQFF,TGTGCCACCAGGCTAGGATATTACAATGAGCAGTTCTTC
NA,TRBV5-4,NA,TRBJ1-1,CASSLVNTEAFF,TGTGCCAGCAGCTTGGTGAACACTGAAGCTTTCTTT
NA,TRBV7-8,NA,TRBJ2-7,CASSPPRGLYEQYF,TGTGCCAGCAGCCCCCCCCGCGGGTTGTACGAGCAGTACTTC
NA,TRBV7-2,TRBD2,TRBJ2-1,CASSQLAGFNEQFF,TGTGCCAGCAGTCAGCTAGCGGGATTCAATGAGCAGTTCTTC
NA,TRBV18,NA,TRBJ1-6,CASSPGNESPLHF,TGTGCCAGCTCACCAGGGAACGAGTCACCCCTCCACTTT
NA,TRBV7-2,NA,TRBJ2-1,CASSPRNSYNEQFF,TGTGCCAGCAGCCCCCGGAACTCCTACAATGAGCAGTTCTTC
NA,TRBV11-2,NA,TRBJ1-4,CASSFQPGRVNEKLFF,TGTGCCAGCAGCTTTCAACCTGGCAGAGTAAATGAAAAACTGTTTTTT
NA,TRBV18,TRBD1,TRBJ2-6,CASSPLLQGANSGANVLTF,TGTGCCAGCTCACCACTTTTGCAGGGGGCGAACTCTGGGGCCAACGTCCTGACTTTC
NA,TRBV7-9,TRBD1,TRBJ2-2,CASSGWRTGAAGELFF,TGTGCCAGCAGCGGGTGGCGGACAGGGGCAGCCGGGGAGCTGTTTTTT
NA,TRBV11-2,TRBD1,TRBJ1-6,CASSPVPGQGVINSPLHF,TGTGCCAGCAGCCCCGTCCCGGGACAGGGGGTTATTAATTCACCCCTCCACTTT
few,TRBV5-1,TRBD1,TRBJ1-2,CASSEGTANYGYTF,TGCGCCAGCAGCGAAGGGACAGCTAACTATGGCTACACCTTC